This TCR beta chain comes out of a study of blood T cell repertoires in COVID-19. Libraries were prepared by immunoSEQ multiplex PCR; TCRdb keeps only in-frame clonotypes and omits some of them. The table records under 350,000 clones, about 89% of them present only once. From germline, CDR1 is SGHTA and CDR2 FQGNSA. The junction had 3 bases not matched to a gene; V was cut back by 3 bases and J by 3 bases. This CDR3 has 15 residues. V gene TRBV7-2 combines with J gene TRBJ2-1, with 9 positions matching TRBD1. This TCR derives from a woman between 18 and 29 years old who had recovered from COVID-19. The sequencing input was PBMCs or T cells enriched from blood (not recorded which). CDR3 coding DNA: TGTGCCAGCAGCTTGGGACAGGGATACTACAATGAGCAGTTCTTC. Protein sequence: CASSLGQGYYNEQFF.